The 7 T cell receptor beta chains below all came from one sample that was sequenced in a study of cytomegalovirus exposure and HLA in healthy donors. PCR primers comprised 60 Vbeta and 13 Jbeta primers. This table comes from immunoSEQ multiplex PCR, and its TCRdb copy is limited to in-frame clones, with some not included. This table holds roughly 120,000 clones, about 72% found once. Source material: PBMCs. All receptors derive from a man between 50 and 59 years old in good health and CMV-seropositive.

This clone was observed a few times. This rearrangement joins TRBV6-1 to TRBJ1-1; the match to TRBD1 covers 11 bases. V shed 6 bases, J shed 9 bases, and the junction held 9 bases outside the gene matches. CDR1 is MNHNS and CDR2 is SASEGT in the germline V gene. This CDR3 comprises 14 residues. CDR3 protein: CASRGGQGAFKAFF. CDR3 coding DNA: TGTGCCAGCAGGGGCGGACAGGGGGCTTTTAAAGCTTTCTTT.

This clone showed up just a few times. The chain recombines TRBV5-1 with TRBJ1-4; 8 bases are a match to TRBD1. V shed 3 bases, J shed 8 bases, and the junction held 6 bases outside the gene matches. Germline CDR1 reads SGHRS; CDR2 reads YFSETQ. This CDR3 spans 14 amino acids. The CDR3 reads CASSSGQGREKLFF. As DNA, the CDR3 is TGCGCCAGCAGCTCCGGACAGGGTCGGGAAAAACTGTTTTTT.

The chain combines TRBV2 with TRBJ1-6; TRBD1 aligns across 10 bases. Germline CDR1 reads SNHLY; CDR2 reads FYNNEI. V trimming: 3 bases; J trimming: 3 bases; junction bases outside the gene matches: 8. The CDR3 runs to 18 residues. CDR3: CASSDAGQGTLYNSPLHF. The CDR3 bases are TGTGCCAGCAGTGATGCGGGACAGGGGACCCTCTATAATTCACCCCTCCACTTT.

The rearrangement joins TRBV5-6 to TRBJ2-5; 15 bases fit TRBD2. The germline CDR1 and CDR2 sequences are SGHDT and YYEEEE. CDR3 size: 17 residues. V was clipped by 3 bases and J by 2 bases; unmatched bases: 5. The CDR3 DNA reads TGTGCCAGCAGCTACCACGGACTAGCGGGGGGGCAAGAGACCCAGTACTTC. This gives the protein CASSYHGLAGGQETQYF.

The chain is built from TRBV6-1 and TRBJ1-3; no clear D gene. The V end lost 4 bases, the J end lost 4 bases, and 14 bases lay between the germline ends. Germline V lookup: CDR1 MNHNS, CDR2 SASEGT. The CDR3 consists of 15 residues. The CDR3 region has the DNA TGTGCCAGCAGTGTACGGGAGTCGGGCGGAAACACCATATATTTT. This codes for CASSVRESGGNTIYF.

This clone was seen more than once but under ten times. This chain links TRBV5-1 with TRBJ1-1; 7 bases fit TRBD1. Germline CDR1 SGHRS, CDR2 YFSETQ. Germline trimming cut 3 bases from V and 3 bases from J; bases unmatched to any gene: 2. The CDR3 extends over 13 amino acids. Here the CDR3 reads CASSSTGDTEAFF. The CDR3 DNA is TGCGCCAGCAGCTCTACAGGGGACACTGAAGCTTTCTTT.

Remarks on this clone: The junction differs from germline at one of its ends, possibly a read error. V gene TRBV7-9 combines with J gene TRBJ1-5, with 8 bases identical to TRBD1. The germline V gene encodes CDR1 SEHNR and CDR2 FQNEAQ (reference sequence). This CDR3 comprises 18 residues. The CDR3 loop reads CSSSSTLLGQASGQPQHF. The CDR3 bases are TGTTCCAGCAGCTCAACCCTTTTGGGACAGGCCAGCGGTCAGCCCCAGCATTTT.